This is a list of T cell receptor beta chains from one sample in a study of T cell responses to AZD1222 COVID-19 vaccine. Assay used: immunoSEQ multiplex PCR; TCRdb lists only in-frame clones, some missing. The repertoire holds approximately 210,000 clones, with approximately 90% as singletons. The sample here was peripheral blood, taken 28 days after the second AZD1222 dose. Source of these receptors: an adult who received the AZD1222 COVID-19 vaccine. Both conserved end residues are part of each CDR3.

V gene | CDR3 protein
TRBV30 | CAWSGGVSYEQYF
TRBV9 | CASSRTGVSSPLHF
TRBV2 | CASTPILGLAGPGELFF
TRBV5-1 | CASSLQGVTDTQYF
TRBV11-2 | CASSLKWSGGEQFF
TRBV10-1 | CATKSQGSDTQYF
TRBV14 | CASSQEGTSGRVRETQYF
TRBV19 | CASSTGTSGRYTQYF
TRBV28 | CASSLGGRWEKLFF
TRBV5-4 | CASSFGTEQYF
TRBV4-1 | CASSQADGRASSYEQYF
TRBV19 | CATRRGGGSYNEQFF
TRBV18 | CASSPLGTGNIQYF
TRBV6-5 | CASSYSGIGAEAFF
TRBV7-3 | CASSLSLGNEQFF
TRBV30 | CAWTGSYNSPLHF
TRBV30 | CAWSAPLRRLRDTEAFF
TRBV5-1 | CASRDRDVGQANYGYTF
TRBV6-5 | CASSYAEATQAFF
TRBV5-1 | CASSLTGGAPYGYTF
TRBV11-3 | CASASFYEQYF
TRBV27 | CASSSRDRVEKLFF
TRBV6-1 | CASSELGYTDTQYF
TRBV5-1 | CASSPGYRGGEPQHF
TRBV12-3/TRBV12-4 | CASSFYSLNEQFF
TRBV28 | CASSFRAGYTF
TRBV4-1 | CASSQAQGPSYNEQFF
TRBV3-1/TRBV3-2 | CASSLWTGGNEQFF
TRBV4-1 | CASAHGLAGLLSGNTIYF
TRBV11-3 | CASDGESSYNEQFF
TRBV6-5 | CASSSGQGRLAGELFF
TRBV6-5 | CASSYQNSAYNEQFF
TRBV7-2 | CASSLVGTSGRVVSYEQYF
TRBV27 | CASSLSEGLLYEQYF
TRBV2 | CASSGLAFQETQYF
TRBV7-2 | CASSLGGTGTYNEQFF
TRBV5-4 | CASSRGTGGANYGYTF
TRBV20-1 | CSATPNTEAFF
TRBV5-4 | CASSLGQPIYNEQFF
TRBV5-5 | CASSSGTGGRNEQFF
TRBV6-1 | CASSEGGQAFEKLFF
TRBV5-6 | CASSFGTGGRMNTEAFF
TRBV4-2 | CASSQEAFGTASYEQYF
TRBV12-3/TRBV12-4 | CASTVRPYTEAFF
TRBV7-9 | CASSLRDSEAFF
TRBV13 | CASSLGQYNSPLHF
TRBV5-1 | CASSVQGASYEQYF
TRBV7-8 | CASSLGGLAGGRDTQYF
TRBV7-8 | CASSHLGTGLKANYGYTF
TRBV5-1 | CASSGRRIYNEQFF
TRBV6-5 | CASRTGTSFKTEQYF
TRBV7-9 | CASSLRDSYGYTF
TRBV28 | CASSFLSGTREAFF
TRBV12-3/TRBV12-4 | CASRLTGDYEQYF
TRBV30 | CAWSVQYYEQYF
TRBV27 | CASSLTPDYEQYF
TRBV4-1 | CASSQDRGDSPLHF
TRBV7-2 | CASSGSYYEQYF
TRBV20-1 | CSANDRNAYYEQYF
TRBV6-5 | CASRGRVGTEAFF